What follows are 9 T cell receptor beta chains derived from one specimen sequenced in a study of vaccination and CD4 T cells after COVID-19. With the Oncomine TCR Beta short-read assay, DNA from cultured CD4+ T cells was sequenced. TCRdb itself ran the PCR reads through MiXCR, one entry per CDR3 protein. The table shows more than 20,000 distinct CDR3 sequences, with roughly 74% occurring only once. Documented treatment: roughly 11-day PBMC culture with coronavirus spike peptide pools or control peptides (ViraFEST assay). Which antigens these TCRs recognize remains unknown. Sequences were obtained from CD4+ T cells from blood, cultured in vitro. These receptors originate from a human donor who had recovered from COVID-19.

The J gene is TRBJ1-2, the V gene TRBV30; D is perhaps TRBD1 (5 bases). This CDR3 comprises 12 residues. Germline V gives CDR1 GTSNPN, CDR2 SVGIG (reference sequence). V was shortened by 8 bases and J by 3 bases, with 13 bases between the two germline ends. CDR3 protein: CAGAGRYYGYTF. CDR3 sequence (DNA): TGTGCCGGAGCAGGGAGGTACTATGGCTACACCTTC.

There are a few counts of this clonotype. CDR3 nucleotide sequence: TGTGCCAGCAGCAAAGAGCTCGAGGGGTTGAGGACTGAAGCTTTCTTT. It codes for CASSKELEGLRTEAFF. The chain combines TRBV21-1 with TRBJ1-1; TRBD1, the D gene given by the table, was not confirmed from the DNA. TRBV21-1 corresponds to a pseudogene. This CDR3 comprises 16 residues.

The rearrangement links TRBV28 to TRBJ1-1; no reliable D call. CDR3 length: 14 amino acids. Trimming removed 2 bases from V and 2 bases from J, with 9 bases in between. From germline, CDR1 is MDHEN and CDR2 SYDVKM. The CDR3 nucleotides read TGTGCCAGCAGTTTACTAACAACTAACACTGAAGCTTTCTTT. Translating it yields CASSLLTTNTEAFF.

The chain uses TRBV20-1 and TRBJ1-6; no firm D call. Between the trimmed V and J ends, which lost 3 bases and 6 bases, there was a span of 9 bases. This CDR3 is 13 amino acids long. Per germline, CDR1 DFQATT and CDR2 SNEGSKA (reference sequence). CDR3 sequence reads: CSARNQPNSPLHF. The CDR3 DNA is TGCAGTGCTAGGAACCAACCTAATTCACCCCTCCACTTT.

The chain has TRBV5-1 and TRBJ2-7, with 7 bases fitting TRBD2. Germline CDR1 reads SGHRS; CDR2 reads YFSETQ. V shed 3 bases, J shed 0 bases, and the junction held 3 bases outside the gene matches. This CDR3 spans 14 amino acids. DNA of the CDR3: TGCGCCAGCAGCTACGGACTAGGCTCCTACGAGCAGTACTTC. This encodes CASSYGLGSYEQYF.

This sequence joins TRBV7-2 and TRBJ2-7; tentatively, D is TRBD1 or TRBD2 (5 bases each). Germline assignment: CDR1 SGHTA and CDR2 FQGNSA. The V end was cut by 5 bases, the J end by 4 bases, with 12 bases between. The CDR3 is made up of 13 amino acids. CDR3 amino acids: CASSMGRGYEQYF. DNA for the CDR3: TGTGCCAGCAGCATGGGACGGGGATACGAGCAGTACTTC.

V and J are TRBV6-5 and TRBJ2-3, with 10 bases fitting TRBD2. Germline loops: CDR1 MNHEY, CDR2 SVGAGI. The length of the CDR3 is 17 residues. Trimming took 0 bases from V and 3 from J; bases not matched to a gene: 6. This chain's CDR3 is CASSYSGGTSVTDTQYF. CDR3 bases: TGTGCCAGCAGTTACTCGGGTGGGACTAGCGTTACAGATACGCAGTATTTT.

This clonotype appeared once. V gene TRBV27 combines with J gene TRBJ2-3, with 9 bases matching TRBD2. V gave up 2 bases and J gave up 4 bases; unmatched junction bases: 7. The CDR3 is 16 amino acids. The germline CDR1 and CDR2 sequences are MNHEY and SMNVEV (reference sequence). DNA of the CDR3: TGTGCCAGCAGTTTAGAGGGACTAGCATTGGCAGATACGCAGTATTTT. It codes for CASSLEGLALADTQYF.

The V gene is TRBV7-2, the J gene TRBJ1-5; 7 nucleotides agree with TRBD1. CDR3 length equals 15 residues. The V gene end was trimmed by 7 bases and the J gene end by 0 bases; junction bases not matched to a gene: 6. CDR1 is SGHTA and CDR2 is FQGNSA in the germline V gene. The CDR3 DNA follows: TGTGCCAGCACCACGGGACAGCCTAGCAATCAGCCCCAGCATTTT. It encodes CASTTGQPSNQPQHF.